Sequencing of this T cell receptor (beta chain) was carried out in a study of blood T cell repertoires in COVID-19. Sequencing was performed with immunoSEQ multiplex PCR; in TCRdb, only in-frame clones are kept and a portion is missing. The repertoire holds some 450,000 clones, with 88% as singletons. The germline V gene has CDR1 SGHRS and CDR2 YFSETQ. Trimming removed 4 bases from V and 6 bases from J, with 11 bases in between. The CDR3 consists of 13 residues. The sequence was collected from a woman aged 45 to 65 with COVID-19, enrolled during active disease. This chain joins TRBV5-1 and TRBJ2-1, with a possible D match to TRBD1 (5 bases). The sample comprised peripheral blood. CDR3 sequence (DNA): TGCGCCAGCAGCCCCCTGACAGCCAATGAGCAGTTCTTC. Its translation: CASSPLTANEQFF.